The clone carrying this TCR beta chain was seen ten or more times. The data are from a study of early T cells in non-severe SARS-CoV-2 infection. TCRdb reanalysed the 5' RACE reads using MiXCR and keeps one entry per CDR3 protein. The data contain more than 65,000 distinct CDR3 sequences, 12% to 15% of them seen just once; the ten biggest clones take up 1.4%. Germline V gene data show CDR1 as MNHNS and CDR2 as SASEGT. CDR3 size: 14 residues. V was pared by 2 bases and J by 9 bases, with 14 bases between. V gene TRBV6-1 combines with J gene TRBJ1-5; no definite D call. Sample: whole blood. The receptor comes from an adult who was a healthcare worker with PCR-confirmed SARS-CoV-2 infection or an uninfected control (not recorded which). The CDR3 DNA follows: TGTGCCAGCAGTGAATTTTCGGGCCAGCTGCCCCAGCATTTT. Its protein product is CASSEFSGQLPQHF.